Reported below is one T cell receptor beta chain. Its cognate antigen has yet to be identified. No base-level quality is on record; no much larger clone is a single base apart. Each collaborating institution followed its own protocols to collect whole blood in K2EDTA tubes. For TCRbeta analysis, collaborators shipped samples as frozen whole blood, isolated PBMCs, or DNA extracted from either of those sample types. The entry originates in a study of blood T cell repertoires in COVID-19 (TCRdb year 2020). Turning to the overall study: Collaborator samples came from the United States, Italy and Spain and covered acute and convalescent phases of COVID-19. The prospective study material was composed of cDNA or gDNA derived from T cells, B-cell-depleted T cells, or PBMCs. Deeply sampled blood TCRbeta repertoires from subjects exposed to, actively infected with, or recovered from COVID-19 were included in the dataset. The repertoires were released in a freely available public database meant as a resource for research on the immune response to SARS-CoV-2. The samples were drawn from the first 160 participants of the ongoing ImmuneRACE study and from over 950 subjects provided by 6 global collaborators. Sample metadata almost always included a de-identified subject ID, COVID-19 status, age in years and sex. Where HLA class I and class II types were available, the types were taken from metadata supplied by the sample provider, not from assay-based typing. Study-wide conclusions, independent of this receptor: How much clinical and demographic metadata was included differed by source and by participant, and the metadata was provided uncurated.

The immunoSEQ Assay, a bias-controlled multiplex PCR, was used to amplify TCRbeta CDR3 regions from genomic DNA. The study's own analysis went as follows. Nucleated cell counts per sample were estimated from amplification of reference gene primers within the assay. Sequence reads were collapsed and filtered to measure the absolute abundance of every unique TCRbeta CDR3 rearrangement. For each sample, productive Simpson clonality was calculated as the square root of Simpson's diversity index over productive rearrangements. TCRdb retrieved this table from immuneACCESS and kept in-frame rearrangements only. Not all clones are present; in checked studies, unresolved V genes account for under half, and no reason is known for the remainder. The DNA gave D and trimming, while V, J and clone size come from that table. Across this sample there are about 69,000 clones, with roughly 80% seen only once. The ten most abundant clones make up approximately 15% of the sample.

From the cysteine up to the phenylalanine, the CDR3 has a length of 16 residues. This entry keeps only the CDR3 DNA: 48 bases, framed from base 1. From the germline V gene, CDR1 is SGHTA and CDR2 is FQGNSA. V is clipped by 0 bases and J by 0 bases, and the sequence between their germline boundaries is 9 bases long. Sequences were obtained from peripheral blood. The TCR originated in a man in his sixties with acute or convalescent COVID-19. The V and J segments used are TRBV7-2 and TRBJ1-3; the D segment cannot be called with confidence. The CDR3 has the sequence CASSLAGGRSGNTIYF. The DNA sequence reads TGTGCCAGCAGCTTAGCTGGCGGCCGCTCTGGAAACACCATATATTTT.